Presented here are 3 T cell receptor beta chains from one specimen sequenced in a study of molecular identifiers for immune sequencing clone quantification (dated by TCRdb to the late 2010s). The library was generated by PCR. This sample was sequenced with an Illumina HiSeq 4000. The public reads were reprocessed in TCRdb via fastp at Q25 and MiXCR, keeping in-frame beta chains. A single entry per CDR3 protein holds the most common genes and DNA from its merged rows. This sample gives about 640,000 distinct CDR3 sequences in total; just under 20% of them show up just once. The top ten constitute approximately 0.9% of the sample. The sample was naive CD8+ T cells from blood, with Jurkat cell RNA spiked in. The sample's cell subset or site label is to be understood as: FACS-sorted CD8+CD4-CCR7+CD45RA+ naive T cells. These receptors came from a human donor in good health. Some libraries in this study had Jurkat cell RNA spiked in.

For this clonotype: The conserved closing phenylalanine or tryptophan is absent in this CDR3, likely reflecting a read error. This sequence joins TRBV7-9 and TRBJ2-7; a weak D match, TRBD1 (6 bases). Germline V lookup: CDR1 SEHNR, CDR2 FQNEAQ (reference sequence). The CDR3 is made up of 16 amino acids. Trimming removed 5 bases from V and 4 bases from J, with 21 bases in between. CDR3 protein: CASSPPSGTLWYEQYS. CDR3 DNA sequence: TGTGCCAGCAGCCCACCTTCCGGGACACTGTGGTACGAGCAGTACTCC.

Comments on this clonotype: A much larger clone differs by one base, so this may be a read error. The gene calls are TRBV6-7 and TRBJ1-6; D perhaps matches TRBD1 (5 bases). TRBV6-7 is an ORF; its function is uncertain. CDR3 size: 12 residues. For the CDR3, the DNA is TGTGCCCTCGATCCGGACAAGTCACCCCCCCACTTT. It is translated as CALDPDKSPPHF.

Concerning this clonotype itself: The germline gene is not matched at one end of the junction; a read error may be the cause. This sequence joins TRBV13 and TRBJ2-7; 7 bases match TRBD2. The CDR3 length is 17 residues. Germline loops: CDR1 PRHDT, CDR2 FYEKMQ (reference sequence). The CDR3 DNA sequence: TGTGCCGGCAGCTGGTTCACGGCGGCGGGGACTACTTACGAGCAGTACTTC. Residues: CAGSWFTAAGTTYEQYF.